The TCR beta chain under discussion was sequenced for a study of T-cell reconstitution after alpha-beta-depleted transplantation in children. Study results and caveats: Surviving recipient T cells and thymic progenitors accounted for the high day-60 TCRbeta diversity observed in some patients. Reportedly, only several hundred clones from non-depleted graft cells drove alpha-beta T-cell counts at about two months. Diversity and T-cell counts at one year after transplant derived mostly from new T cells.

On this clonotype itself: The antigen is unknown.

For TCRbeta, the library was prepared with unique molecular identifiers. In TCRdb, the PCR reads were re-called with MiXCR into one record per CDR3 protein. The table includes 300,000 to 350,000 distinct CDR3 sequences, approximately 23% detected once. The CDR3 is 15 residues long. J was trimmed by 3 bases and V by 2 bases; bases with no gene match: 5. Germline loops: CDR1 MNHEY, CDR2 SVGEGT. The sequences come from PBMCs, mostly from graft donor cells, collected 180 days after TCRalphabeta/CD19-depleted stem cell transplant. The rearrangement links TRBV6-2 or TRBV6-3 to TRBJ2-7; 9 nucleotides match TRBD2. This TCR was sampled from a male patient under 18 who had a stem cell transplant for acute lymphoblastic leukemia, so the T cells may come from the graft donor. CDR3: CASSYPLAGYYEQYF. CDR3 nucleotide sequence: TGTGCCAGCAGTTACCCCCTAGCGGGGTACTACGAGCAGTACTTC.